This T cell receptor (beta chain) originates from a study of Ad26.COV2.S vaccination and SARS-CoV-2 variants. V lost 3 bases and J 4 bases, leaving 12 bases between the germline ends. Germline-derived CDR1 and CDR2 are LNHDA and SQIVND (reference sequence). The CDR3 runs to 14 residues. This clone was counted between two and nine times. Antigen specificity is unknown. Regarding treatment: about 20 received Ad26.COV2.S at low or high dose, single or two shots; five or six received placebo; per-sample allocation not given. Sampling was performed 63 days after the first vaccine or placebo injection. Clones were read by immunoSEQ multiplex PCR, and TCRdb kept only the in-frame ones, dropping some. Of about 350,000 clones listed, roughly 81% are singletons. Study results and limitations: Total T cell responses were possibly underestimated by TCR breadth and depth analyses. A substantial breadth of spike-specific CD8+ and CD4+ T cell responses after vaccination has been reported.

The chain couples TRBV19 to TRBJ1-2; D is possibly TRBD1 (5 bases). The sequencing used peripheral blood, collected in a trial of Ad26.COV2.S vaccine versus placebo. The receptor was isolated from a person between 18 and 59 years old who received the Ad26.COV2.S COVID-19 vaccine or a placebo. For the CDR3, the DNA is TGTGCCAGTAGTATGACCTCAGGGATCTATGGCTACACCTTC. Translating it yields CASSMTSGIYGYTF.